These T cell receptor beta chains were read from a single sample in a study of T cells in Graves' hyperthyroidism and ophthalmopathy. TCRdb reprocessed the multiplex PCR reads via MiXCR and lists one record per CDR3 protein. The table has a few hundred thousand distinct CDR3 sequences, roughly 14% seen once. The material sequenced was blood. These receptors originate from a woman in her twenties or thirties with Graves' hyperthyroidism that later progressed to Graves' ophthalmopathy. CDR3s include the opening cysteine and the closing phenylalanine or tryptophan. A D gene is named only where the DNA matches it firmly. Size tells how often a clone was seen (once, few, many) or the class of an expanded clone, and some rows leave it out.

V gene: TRBV3-1
J gene: TRBJ1-2
D gene: -
clone size: -
CDR3 protein: CASSQVEANYGYTF
CDR3 DNA: TGTGCCAGCAGCCAAGTCGAGGCTAACTATGGCTACACCTTC

V gene: TRBV6-1
J gene: TRBJ2-7
D gene: TRBD1
clone size: many
CDR3 protein: CASSLGPPGTVSYEQYF
CDR3 DNA: TGTGCCAGCAGTCTAGGACCTCCCGGGACAGTCTCCTACGAGCAGTACTTC

V gene: TRBV19
J gene: TRBJ1-2
D gene: TRBD1
clone size: many
CDR3 protein: CASSTTDRGSYGYTF
CDR3 DNA: TGTGCCAGTAGTACTACGGACAGGGGATCCTATGGCTACACCTTC

V gene: TRBV7-3
J gene: TRBJ1-1
D gene: -
clone size: many
CDR3 protein: CASSPGERSSAEAFF
CDR3 DNA: TGTGCCAGCAGCCCCGGGGAAAGGTCGAGCGCTGAAGCTTTCTTT

V gene: TRBV7-9
J gene: TRBJ1-2
D gene: TRBD1
clone size: many
CDR3 protein: CASSLKQGPNYGYTF
CDR3 DNA: TGTGCCAGCAGCTTAAAACAGGGGCCGAACTATGGCTACACCTTC

V gene: TRBV28
J gene: TRBJ1-2
D gene: TRBD1
clone size: few
CDR3 protein: CASSFGTGGGRYGYTF
CDR3 DNA: TGTGCCAGCAGTTTTGGGACAGGGGGCGGGCGATATGGCTACACCTTC

V gene: TRBV12-3/TRBV12-4
J gene: TRBJ1-5
D gene: TRBD1
clone size: many
CDR3 protein: CASRGNRGGGNQPQHF
CDR3 DNA: TGTGCCAGCAGGGGGAACAGGGGGGGGGGCAATCAGCCCCAGCATTTT

V gene: TRBV28
J gene: TRBJ2-7
D gene: -
clone size: many
CDR3 protein: CASSLPIGWTASYEQYF
CDR3 DNA: TGTGCCAGCAGTTTACCTATTGGGTGGACGGCCTCCTACGAGCAGTACTTC

V gene: TRBV5-1
J gene: TRBJ2-3
D gene: -
clone size: -
CDR3 protein: CASSLATDTQSF
CDR3 DNA: TGCGCCAGCAGCTTGGCCACAGATACGCAGTCTTTT

V gene: TRBV10-3
J gene: TRBJ2-7
D gene: TRBD2
clone size: many
CDR3 protein: CAISALAGAGEQYF
CDR3 DNA: TGTGCCATCAGTGCCCTAGCGGGAGCTGGCGAGCAGTACTTC

V gene: TRBV15
J gene: TRBJ2-7
D gene: TRBD1
clone size: few
CDR3 protein: CATSGSGGSYEQYF
CDR3 DNA: TGTGCCACCAGCGGTTCAGGGGGCTCCTACGAGCAGTACTTC

V gene: TRBV2
J gene: TRBJ1-1
D gene: -
clone size: many
CDR3 protein: CASSDLGLHTEAFF
CDR3 DNA: TGTGCCAGCAGTGATCTGGGGCTACACACTGAAGCTTTCTTT

V gene: TRBV9
J gene: TRBJ2-3
D gene: TRBD2
clone size: -
CDR3 protein: CASSVTSGITDTQYF
CDR3 DNA: TGTGCCAGCAGCGTAACTAGCGGAATTACAGATACGCAGTATTTT

V gene: TRBV27
J gene: TRBJ1-2
D gene: -
clone size: few
CDR3 protein: CASSSTGFQTGGYTF
CDR3 DNA: TGTGCCAGCAGTTCAACCGGGTTCCAAACGGGGGGCTACACCTTC

V gene: TRBV6-2/TRBV6-3
J gene: TRBJ2-1
D gene: TRBD1
clone size: many
CDR3 protein: CASTMMAGGNEQFF
CDR3 DNA: TGTGCCAGCACCATGATGGCAGGGGGCAATGAGCAGTTCTTC

V gene: TRBV5-1
J gene: TRBJ2-1
D gene: TRBD2
clone size: many
CDR3 protein: CASSLETSGRNEQFF
CDR3 DNA: TGCGCCAGCAGCTTGGAGACTAGCGGGAGAAATGAGCAGTTCTTC

V gene: TRBV15
J gene: TRBJ1-2
D gene: -
clone size: few
CDR3 protein: CATSRDLRSGYTF
CDR3 DNA: TGTGCCACCAGCAGAGATTTACGCTCCGGCTACACCTTC

V gene: TRBV19
J gene: TRBJ2-5
D gene: TRBD1
clone size: many
CDR3 protein: CASAGQGEETQYF
CDR3 DNA: TGTGCCAGTGCCGGACAGGGGGAAGAGACCCAGTACTTC

V gene: TRBV6-1
J gene: TRBJ2-1
D gene: -
clone size: -
CDR3 protein: CASVHPSYNEQFF
CDR3 DNA: TGTGCCAGCGTCCACCCCTCCTACAATGAGCAGTTCTTC

V gene: TRBV12-3/TRBV12-4
J gene: TRBJ2-7
D gene: -
clone size: -
CDR3 protein: CASSFKRGTYEQYF
CDR3 DNA: TGTGCCAGCAGTTTTAAAAGGGGAACCTACGAGCAGTACTTC

V gene: TRBV7-3
J gene: TRBJ2-1
D gene: -
clone size: few
CDR3 protein: CGSSPGRLGNEQFF
CDR3 DNA: TGTGGCAGCAGCCCGGGGAGACTGGGGAATGAGCAGTTCTTC

V gene: TRBV18
J gene: TRBJ2-5
D gene: TRBD2
clone size: many
CDR3 protein: CASSLRGTGLGTHKQETQYF
CDR3 DNA: TGTGCCAGCTCACTTCGGGGGACGGGACTAGGCACCCACAAACAAGAGACCCAGTACTTC

V gene: TRBV6-5
J gene: TRBJ2-4
D gene: -
clone size: few
CDR3 protein: CASSYLADLKKGLAKNIQYF
CDR3 DNA: TGTGCCAGCAGTTACTTGGCGGACCTCAAAAAGGGACTAGCCAAAAACATTCAGTACTTC

V gene: TRBV7-3
J gene: TRBJ2-5
D gene: -
clone size: -
CDR3 protein: CASSLSRDRETQYF
CDR3 DNA: TGTGCCAGCAGCTTAAGTAGGGATCGTGAGACCCAGTACTTC

V gene: TRBV25-1
J gene: TRBJ2-5
D gene: -
clone size: many
CDR3 protein: CASSEQGVETQYF
CDR3 DNA: TGTGCCAGCAGTGAACAAGGAGTGGAGACCCAGTACTTC

V gene: TRBV28
J gene: TRBJ1-2
D gene: -
clone size: few
CDR3 protein: CVSSSGRYYGYTF
CDR3 DNA: TGTGTCAGCAGTTCGGGACGGTACTATGGCTACACCTTC

V gene: TRBV5-6
J gene: TRBJ2-7
D gene: TRBD2
clone size: -
CDR3 protein: CASSLGLDPYEQYF
CDR3 DNA: TGTGCCAGCAGCCTCGGACTAGACCCATACGAGCAGTACTTC

V gene: TRBV7-3
J gene: TRBJ1-1
D gene: -
clone size: -
CDR3 protein: CASSSPGTGTPEAFF
CDR3 DNA: TGTGCCAGCAGCTCCCCCGGGACCGGGACTCCTGAAGCTTTCTTT

V gene: TRBV27
J gene: TRBJ1-1
D gene: -
clone size: -
CDR3 protein: CASRGVKAFF
CDR3 DNA: TGTGCCAGCAGGGGGGTTAAAGCTTTCTTT

V gene: TRBV29-1
J gene: TRBJ2-5
D gene: TRBD2
clone size: many
CDR3 protein: CSALTSGSQETQYF
CDR3 DNA: TGCAGCGCTCTGACTAGCGGGAGCCAAGAGACCCAGTACTTC

V gene: TRBV20-1
J gene: TRBJ2-1
D gene: TRBD2
clone size: few
CDR3 protein: CSAPLAGGPGEQFF
CDR3 DNA: TGCAGTGCTCCACTAGCGGGAGGGCCCGGTGAGCAGTTCTTC

V gene: TRBV11-2
J gene: TRBJ1-6
D gene: -
clone size: many
CDR3 protein: CASSLVAESGSPLHF
CDR3 DNA: TGTGCCAGCAGCTTAGTGGCAGAGTCCGGCTCACCCCTCCACTTT

V gene: TRBV10-3
J gene: TRBJ1-6
D gene: -
clone size: many
CDR3 protein: CAISDRSSGDSPLHF
CDR3 DNA: TGTGCCATCAGTGACAGGTCCAGCGGTGATTCACCCCTCCACTTT

V gene: TRBV28
J gene: TRBJ2-1
D gene: -
clone size: many
CDR3 protein: CASSPHQRDNEQFF
CDR3 DNA: TGTGCCAGCAGTCCCCATCAGCGGGACAATGAGCAGTTCTTC

V gene: TRBV28
J gene: TRBJ1-1
D gene: -
clone size: many
CDR3 protein: CASSLLGGGGPGTEAFF
CDR3 DNA: TGTGCCAGCAGTTTATTGGGCGGGGGAGGGCCGGGAACTGAAGCTTTCTTT

V gene: TRBV19
J gene: TRBJ2-5
D gene: TRBD1
clone size: few
CDR3 protein: CATGTGAGQETQYF
CDR3 DNA: TGTGCCACCGGGACAGGGGCCGGCCAAGAGACCCAGTACTTC

V gene: TRBV24-1
J gene: TRBJ2-4
D gene: TRBD1
clone size: -
CDR3 protein: CATSESGQPNIQYF
CDR3 DNA: TGTGCCACCAGTGAATCGGGACAGCCAAACATTCAGTACTTC

V gene: TRBV11-2
J gene: TRBJ2-5
D gene: -
clone size: many
CDR3 protein: CASSPGINSETQYF
CDR3 DNA: TGTGCCAGCAGCCCGGGGATTAATTCGGAGACCCAGTACTTC

V gene: TRBV9
J gene: TRBJ2-2
D gene: -
clone size: few
CDR3 protein: CASSVSPWGELFF
CDR3 DNA: TGTGCCAGCAGCGTAAGCCCGTGGGGGGAGCTGTTTTTT

V gene: TRBV11-1
J gene: TRBJ2-2
D gene: TRBD2
clone size: many
CDR3 protein: CASSFGSPSGTSGELFF
CDR3 DNA: TGTGCCAGCAGCTTTGGTTCCCCTAGCGGTACCTCCGGGGAGCTGTTTTTT